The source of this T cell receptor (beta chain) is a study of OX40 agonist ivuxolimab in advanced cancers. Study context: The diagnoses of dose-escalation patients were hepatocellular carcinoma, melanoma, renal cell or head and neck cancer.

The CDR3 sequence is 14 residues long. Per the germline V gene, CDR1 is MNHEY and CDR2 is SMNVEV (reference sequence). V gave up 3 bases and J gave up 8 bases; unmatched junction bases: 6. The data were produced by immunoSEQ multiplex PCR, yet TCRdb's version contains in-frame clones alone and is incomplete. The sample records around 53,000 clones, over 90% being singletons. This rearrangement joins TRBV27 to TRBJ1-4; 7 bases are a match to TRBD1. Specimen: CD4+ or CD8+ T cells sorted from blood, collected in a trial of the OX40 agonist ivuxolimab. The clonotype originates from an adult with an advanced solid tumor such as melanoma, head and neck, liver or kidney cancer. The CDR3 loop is CASSLRQGGEKLFF. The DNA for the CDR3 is TGTGCCAGCAGTTTGAGACAGGGTGGGGAAAAACTGTTTTTT.